This T cell receptor beta chain was recovered during a study of human T cells and chemical hapten exposure. Across the study: The use of 2% DPC on approximately 2 cm by approximately 2 cm of upper inner arm skin constituted sensitization.

The V gene lost 0 bases and the J gene lost 0 bases, with 17 bases spanning the gap. Germline assignment: CDR1 MNHEY and CDR2 SVGAGI. The CDR3 is made up of 18 amino acids. This clonotype was found many times. One entry per CDR3 protein, called by TCRdb with MiXCR from the RACE reads. The data hold around 60,000 distinct CDR3 sequences, with approximately 6.7% observed a single time. Time point here: pre-sensitization, week 0. The treatment denotes: therapeutic diphenylcyclopropenone sensitization with weekly scalp DPC. The sequencing used whole blood, collected in connection with sensitization to the hapten diphenylcyclopropenone (DPC). The TCR originated in a woman in her thirties with alopecia areata. Some clones in this sample may be carry-over from other donors' samples. The chain employs TRBV6-5 and TRBJ1-2, with unresolved D. CDR3 sequence: CASSYSMAGEGANYGYTF. The CDR3 DNA reads TGTGCCAGCAGTTACTCCATGGCCGGGGAAGGAGCTAACTATGGCTACACCTTC.